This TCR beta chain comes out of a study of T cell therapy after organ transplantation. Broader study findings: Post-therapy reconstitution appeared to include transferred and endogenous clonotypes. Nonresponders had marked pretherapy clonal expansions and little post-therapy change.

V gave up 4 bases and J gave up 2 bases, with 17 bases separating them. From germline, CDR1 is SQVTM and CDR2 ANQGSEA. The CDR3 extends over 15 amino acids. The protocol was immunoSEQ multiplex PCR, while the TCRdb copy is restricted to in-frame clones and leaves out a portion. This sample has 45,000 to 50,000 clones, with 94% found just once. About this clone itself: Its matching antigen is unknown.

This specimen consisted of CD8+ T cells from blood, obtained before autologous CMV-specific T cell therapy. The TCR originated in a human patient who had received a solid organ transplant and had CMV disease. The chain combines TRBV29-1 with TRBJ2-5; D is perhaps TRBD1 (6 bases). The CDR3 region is CSVAGDTTNQETQYF. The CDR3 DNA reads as TGCAGCGTTGCCGGGGACACGACAAATCAAGAGACCCAGTACTTC.